The 27 T cell receptor beta chains below were found in one sample sequenced in a study of T cell responses to AZD1222 COVID-19 vaccine. TCRdb keeps only in-frame clones here, not all; method: immunoSEQ multiplex PCR. The sample shows over 130,000 clones, 85% to 95% of them seen only once. The material was peripheral blood, obtained 28 days after the second AZD1222 dose. Every receptor here comes from an adult who received the AZD1222 COVID-19 vaccine.

The chain links TRBV28 to TRBJ1-2, with 7 bases lining up with TRBD1. Looked up from germline, CDR1 is MDHEN and CDR2 is SYDVKM. The CDR3 spans 17 residues. The V segment lost 6 bases and the J segment 5 bases; nucleotides outside the gene matches: 18. The CDR3 reads CASSLGGQSRALYGYTF. The DNA of the CDR3 is TGTGCCAGCAGCCTAGGGGGACAGTCGCGGGCTTTATATGGCTACACCTTC.

This chain links TRBV2 with TRBJ2-3, with TRBD2 identical over 14 bases. Germline trimming cut 5 bases from V and 4 bases from J; bases unmatched to any gene: 5. Germline V CDR1 and CDR2: SNHLY, FYNNEI. The CDR3 extends over 16 amino acids. CDR3 loop: CASSIGLAGGPDTQYF. CDR3 in DNA: TGTGCCAGCAGTATAGGACTAGCGGGAGGACCAGATACGCAGTATTTT.

J is TRBJ2-4 and V is TRBV18; D is unresolved. Germline V CDR1 and CDR2: KGHSH, LQKENI. CDR3 size: 15 residues. Trimming stripped 0 bases from V and 2 bases from J, with 8 bases between. For the CDR3, the DNA is TGTGCCAGCTCACCACCGTTAGGGTCCAAAAACATTCAGTACTTC. Translating gives CASSPPLGSKNIQYF. Full variable domain (outside the CDR3, taken from reference TRBV18 and TRBJ2-4): NAGVMQNPRHLVRRRGQEARLRCSPMKGHSHVYWYRQLPEEGLKFMVYLQKENIIDESGMPKERFSAEFPKEGPSILRIQQVVRGDSAAYFCASSPPLGSKNIQYFGAGTRLSVL.

The chain joins TRBV11-2 to TRBJ2-5; tentatively, D is TRBD1 (5 bases). In germline, CDR1 is SGHAT, CDR2 FQNNGV. Between the trimmed V and J ends, which lost 5 bases and 4 bases, there was a span of 17 bases. The CDR3 loop spans 15 amino acids. The CDR3 region has the DNA TGTGCCAGCAGCCCCAGGGCGTCCACCCCAGAGACCCAGTACTTC. This codes for CASSPRASTPETQYF.

V usage is TRBV6-5 and J usage is TRBJ1-1; 7 bases match TRBD1. In germline, CDR1 is MNHEY, CDR2 SVGAGI. The ends lost 2 bases at V and 3 bases at J; junction bases unmatched: 6. This CDR3 spans 15 amino acids. CDR3 in DNA: TGTGCCAGCAGTTACGAGACAGGGACGGACACTGAAGCTTTCTTT. Protein sequence: CASSYETGTDTEAFF.

This chain links TRBV14 with TRBJ1-5, with a possible D match to TRBD1 (6 bases). CDR3 length: 13 amino acids. Germline loops: CDR1 SGHDN, CDR2 FVKESK. V was trimmed by 4 bases and J by 6 bases, leaving 10 bases between them. CDR3 amino acids: CASSRIQGQPQHF. The CDR3 DNA reads as TGTGCCAGCAGCCGCATACAGGGTCAGCCCCAGCATTTT.

V usage is TRBV3-1 (or the pseudogene TRBV3-2) and J usage is TRBJ2-2, with TRBD2 as a possible D gene (5 bases). This CDR3 is 14 amino acids long. Trimming took off 0 bases at V and 6 bases at J, with 8 bases between the two ends. Germline V lookup: CDR1 LGHDT, CDR2 YNNKEL (reference sequence). The CDR3, as DNA: TGTGCCAGCAGCCAAGATTCCGGGGCCGGGGAGCTGTTTTTT. This sequence encodes CASSQDSGAGELFF.

V usage is TRBV28 and J usage is TRBJ1-2; D may be TRBD1 (6 bases). Per the germline V gene, CDR1 is MDHEN and CDR2 is SYDVKM. The CDR3 covers 13 residues. Trimming pared 10 bases from V and 4 bases from J, leaving 16 bases between. The CDR3 spells CATFATGRYGYTF. The CDR3 DNA is TGTGCCACCTTTGCCACAGGGCGCTATGGCTACACCTTC.

The gene calls are TRBV5-1 and TRBJ2-7; 7 bases line up with TRBD2. Trimming removed 1 base from V and 4 bases from J; junction bases left unmatched: 5. The length of the CDR3 is 14 residues. Germline CDR1 SGHRS, CDR2 YFSETQ. In DNA form, the CDR3 reads TGCGCCAGCAGCTTGAATAGCGGGCGATACGAGCAGTACTTC. Translating gives CASSLNSGRYEQYF.

This clone was seen once. The J gene is TRBJ1-1, the V gene TRBV20-1; TRBD1 might be the D (5 bases). The V end lost 3 bases, the J end lost 4 bases, and 15 bases lay between the germline ends. The CDR3 covers 14 residues. The germline CDR1 and CDR2 sequences are DFQATT and SNEGSKA (reference sequence). The CDR3 is CSASGGVPGTEAFF. CDR3 in DNA: TGCAGTGCTAGTGGGGGGGTCCCGGGCACTGAAGCTTTCTTT.

The genes are TRBV18 and TRBJ2-7; D possibly uses TRBD1 or TRBD2 (6 bases each). Germline loops: CDR1 KGHSH, CDR2 LQKENI. This CDR3 contains 16 residues. Trimming cost V 4 bases and J 1 base, with 17 bases left between them. CDR3 DNA sequence: TGTGCCAGCTCACTATCGGGGGCGTTGAAGTCCTACGAGCAGTACTTC. Its protein is CASSLSGALKSYEQYF.

The V and J genes are TRBV15 and TRBJ2-3; weak D call: TRBD1 (7 bases). The CDR3 has 16 amino acids. Germline CDR1 LNHNV, CDR2 YYDKDF (reference sequence). Trimming pared 2 bases from V and 2 bases from J, leaving 14 bases between. The CDR3 protein is CATSRRGDSLTDTQYF. CDR3 DNA: TGTGCCACCAGCAGAAGGGGGGACAGCCTCACAGATACGCAGTATTTT.

V gene TRBV9 combines with J gene TRBJ2-3; 8 bases agree with TRBD2. Germline V gene data show CDR1 as SGDLS and CDR2 as YYNGEE. This CDR3 spans 15 amino acids. V was clipped by 3 bases and J by 4 bases; unmatched bases: 7. CDR3 sequence reads: CASSAIAGNPDTQYF. The CDR3 DNA is TGTGCCAGCAGCGCGATAGCGGGAAACCCAGATACGCAGTATTTT.

The gene calls are TRBV29-1 and TRBJ1-2; 7 positions agree with TRBD1. Germline V lookup: CDR1 SQVTM, CDR2 ANQGSEA. This CDR3 has 13 residues. The ends lost 7 bases at V and 3 bases at J; junction bases unmatched: 8. CDR3 amino acids: CSAGDSEYYGYTF. The CDR3 region has the DNA TGCAGCGCCGGGGACAGCGAATACTATGGCTACACCTTC. The variable domain in full, completed from reference TRBV29-1 and TRBJ1-2, reads SAVISQKPSRDICQRGTSLTIQCQVDSQVTMMFWYRQQPGQSLTLIATANQGSEATYESGFVIDKFPISRPNLTFSTLTVSNMSPEDSSIYLCSAGDSEYYGYTFGSGTRLTVV.

The chain recombines TRBV7-2 with TRBJ2-7, with D maybe TRBD1 (5 bases). Trimming removed 1 base from V and 2 bases from J, with 12 bases in between. Germline V lookup: CDR1 SGHTA, CDR2 FQGNSA. The CDR3 is 15 amino acids. CDR3 sequence: CASSLGSRVAYEQYF. As DNA, the CDR3 is TGTGCCAGCAGCTTAGGGTCCAGGGTGGCCTACGAGCAGTACTTC.

The gene calls are TRBV11-1 and TRBJ2-1, with 8 bases aligning to TRBD2. The V gene's germline CDR1 is SGHAT and CDR2 FQDESV (reference sequence). The CDR3 loop spans 15 amino acids. V shed 3 bases and J 2 bases; nucleotides not matched to a gene: 3. The CDR3 region has the DNA TGTGCCAGCAGCTTCAGCGGGAGCCCCTACAATGAGCAGTTCTTC. Encoded protein: CASSFSGSPYNEQFF.

The V and J genes are TRBV9 and TRBJ2-7, with TRBD2 matching 10 bases. The germline V gene has CDR1 SGDLS and CDR2 YYNGEE. Trimming took 0 bases from V and 4 from J; bases not matched to a gene: 7. CDR3 size: 16 residues. The CDR3 spells CASSVEVTSGMYEQYF. The CDR3 DNA is TGTGCCAGCAGCGTAGAGGTAACTAGCGGGATGTACGAGCAGTACTTC.

The chain uses TRBV19 and TRBJ2-1, with 11 bases aligning to TRBD2. The CDR3 is made up of 14 amino acids. From germline, CDR1 is LNHDA and CDR2 SQIVND (reference sequence). V was pared by 7 bases and J by 3 bases, with 2 bases of the junction left unmatched. DNA for the CDR3: TGTGCCAGTATGGGACTAGCGGACTACAATGAGCAGTTCTTC. Translation: CASMGLADYNEQFF.

The chain carries TRBV7-2 and TRBJ2-7; perhaps TRBD2 as D (7 bases). Per germline, CDR1 SGHTA and CDR2 FQGNSA. V lost 5 bases and J 6 bases, leaving 17 bases between the germline ends. The CDR3 contains 14 residues. CDR3 in DNA: TGTGCCAGCAGCACGGGGGGCGCTTTGGGCGAGCAGTACTTC. This sequence encodes CASSTGGALGEQYF.

This clone was counted once. The chain combines TRBV19 with TRBJ2-1, with 9 bases aligning to TRBD1. The germline gives CDR1 LNHDA, CDR2 SQIVND (reference sequence). The CDR3 totals 15 residues. Trimming removed 4 bases from V and 7 bases from J; junction bases left unmatched: 8. CDR3 sequence reads: CASSTGTGRRNEQFF. The CDR3, as DNA: TGTGCCAGTAGTACCGGGACAGGGAGGAGGAATGAGCAGTTCTTC.

The chain recombines TRBV6-5 with TRBJ1-4, with 7 bases that match TRBD1. Per the germline V gene, CDR1 is MNHEY and CDR2 is SVGAGI. The CDR3 is made up of 15 amino acids. V was pared by 3 bases and J by 4 bases, with 5 bases of the junction left unmatched. The DNA for the CDR3 is TGTGCCAGCAGTTATAAGACAGGGTTTAATGAAAAACTGTTTTTT. It yields the protein CASSYKTGFNEKLFF.

This chain joins TRBV6-5 and TRBJ1-3; no reliable D call. Germline assignment: CDR1 MNHEY and CDR2 SVGAGI. CDR3 length: 15 residues. With 0 bases removed from V and 2 bases from J, the gap between germline ends came to 8 bases. The CDR3 reads CASSYSTKAGNTIYF. As DNA, the CDR3 is TGTGCCAGCAGTTACTCGACTAAGGCTGGAAACACCATATATTTT.

V usage is TRBV19 and J usage is TRBJ2-1; D possibly uses TRBD1 or TRBD2 (6 bases each). Germline lookup yields CDR1 LNHDA and CDR2 SQIVND (reference sequence). The V end was cut by 3 bases, the J end by 6 bases, with 12 bases between. The CDR3 length is 14 residues. DNA for the CDR3: TGTGCCAGTAGTATGGGGGGCCGTAGCAATGAGCAGTTCTTC. Translated: CASSMGGRSNEQFF.

This rearrangement joins TRBV28 to TRBJ2-4; 10 nucleotides line up with TRBD2. Germline CDR1 MDHEN, CDR2 SYDVKM. CDR3 size: 13 residues. Germline trimming cut 6 bases from V and 4 bases from J; bases unmatched to any gene: 0. The CDR3 sequence is CASRLAGKNIQYF. CDR3 DNA sequence: TGTGCCAGCAGACTAGCGGGGAAAAACATTCAGTACTTC. Filled out from reference TRBV28 and TRBJ2-4, the complete variable domain reads DVKVTQSSRYLVKRTGEKVFLECVQDMDHENMFWYRQDPGLGLRLIYFSYDVKMKEKGDIPEGYSVSREKKERFSLILESASTNQTSMYLCASRLAGKNIQYFGAGTRLSVL.

The genes are TRBV29-1 and TRBJ1-1; 7 bases line up with TRBD1. Germline CDR1 and CDR2: SQVTM and ANQGSEA. V shed 8 bases and J 1 base; nucleotides not matched to a gene: 4. This CDR3 has 12 amino acids. This chain's CDR3 is CSYDRENTEAFF. The CDR3 nucleotides are TGCAGCTACGACAGGGAGAACACTGAAGCTTTCTTT.

This sequence joins TRBV27 and TRBJ1-5; no firm D call. Germline loops: CDR1 MNHEY, CDR2 SMNVEV (reference sequence). Trimming took off 2 bases at V and 3 bases at J, with 14 bases between the two ends. This CDR3 is built from 16 residues. This chain's CDR3 is CASSLPKPTPNQPQHF. The CDR3 coding sequence is TGTGCCAGCAGTTTACCTAAACCGACACCCAATCAGCCCCAGCATTTT.

The rearrangement joins TRBV28 to TRBJ2-2, with TRBD2 matching 8 bases. The CDR3 length is 17 residues. CDR1 is MDHEN and CDR2 is SYDVKM in the germline V gene. With V trimmed by 2 bases and J by 4 bases, 9 bases remained unmatched. The CDR3 DNA reads TGTGCCAGCAGTTTAATAGCGGGAAAGGTGGTCACCGGGGAGCTGTTTTTT. Translated: CASSLIAGKVVTGELFF.